This T cell receptor (beta chain) was obtained from a study of T cell responses to AZD1222 COVID-19 vaccine. To note about this clone: A read error may produce the germline difference seen at one junction end.

The CDR3 spans 12 residues. The germline V gene encodes CDR1 MDHEN and CDR2 SYDVKM. Profiled with immunoSEQ multiplex PCR; TCRdb holds only in-frame clones, not every one. The data show about 150,000 clones, around 93% seen once. This clonotype originated in an adult in good health. The sequenced sample was peripheral blood, obtained on day 0 of AZD1222 vaccination. The rearrangement uses TRBV28 and TRBJ1-2; tentative D call: TRBD1 (5 bases). The CDR3 DNA reads TGTGCCAGCAGTCCTGACAGACGTAAGGACGATTTC. Its translation: CASSPDRRKDDF.